This entry lists 18 T cell receptor beta chains sequenced from one sample in a study of CD8 T cells in ankylosing spondylitis. TCRdb itself ran the 5' RACE reads through MiXCR, one entry per CDR3 protein. This sample carries around 330,000 distinct CDR3 sequences, approximately 10% of them seen once, and the ten largest clones take roughly 9%. The sequenced sample consisted of blood, either unsorted or a sorted T cell fraction (not recorded which). The receptor set was obtained from a female donor with ankylosing spondylitis or in good health (not recorded which).

This clonotype was seen a single time. This may come from a read error, since a much larger clone is one base off. The rearrangement joins TRBV5-1 to TRBJ2-2; 10 bases are a match to TRBD1. The germline gives CDR1 SGHRS, CDR2 YFSETQ. After removal of 3 bases from V and 3 bases from J, the junction contained 11 bases not matched to a gene. The CDR3 consists of 18 residues. The CDR3, as DNA: TGCGCCAGCAGCTGGACCGAGACAGGGGGCGAGGACACCGGGGAGCTGTTTTTT. This sequence encodes CASSWTETGGEDTGELFF.

This clonotype has at least ten counts. The rearrangement joins TRBV20-1 to TRBJ2-5; D uncertain. The V end lost 2 bases, the J end lost 5 bases, and 12 bases lay between the germline ends. The germline V gene has CDR1 DFQATT and CDR2 SNEGSKA (reference sequence). There are 13 residues in the CDR3. The CDR3 nucleotides are TGCAGTGCTAGACTAACCCGGCGGGAGACCCAGTACTTC. Protein: CSARLTRRETQYF.

This clonotype was seen many times. In DNA form, the CDR3 reads TGCAGTGCCCCTGGTTCCGCCCGAGAGACCCAGTACTTC. The encoded protein is CSAPGSARETQYF. The gene calls are TRBV20-1 and TRBJ2-5; no firm D call. From germline, CDR1 is DFQATT and CDR2 SNEGSKA (reference sequence). The CDR3 spans 13 residues. V was cut by 6 bases and J by 4 bases, with 15 bases left in between.

This clonotype was seen at least ten times. The V and J genes are TRBV7-9 and TRBJ2-3; D gene unclear. The V and J ends lost 1 base and 2 bases respectively, with 10 bases between them. Germline lookup yields CDR1 SEHNR and CDR2 FQNEAQ (reference sequence). The CDR3 totals 15 residues. As DNA, the CDR3 is TGTGCCAGCAGCTTAGATCGGCTCGCCACAGATACGCAGTATTTT. Protein product: CASSLDRLATDTQYF.

The sample holds many counts of this clonotype. The J gene is TRBJ2-1, the V gene TRBV11-2; 7 bases line up with TRBD1. V shed 5 bases, J shed 8 bases, and the junction held 27 bases outside the gene matches. The germline V gene encodes CDR1 SGHAT and CDR2 FQNNGV. This CDR3 has 20 residues. As DNA, the CDR3 is TGTGCCAGCAGCCCAATGTTTGGGACAGTCTACCGGATAACAATTCATGAGCAGTTCTTC. It yields the protein CASSPMFGTVYRITIHEQFF. Combining the CDR3 with reference TRBV11-2 and TRBJ2-1 gives the whole variable domain EAGVAQSPRYKIIEKRQSVAFWCNPISGHATLYWYQQILGQGPKLLIQFQNNGVVDDSQLPKDRFSAERLKGVDSTLKIQPAKLEDSAVYLCASSPMFGTVYRITIHEQFFGPGTRLTVL.

This clonotype was seen ten or more times. V is TRBV4-2 and J is TRBJ2-3; D uncertain. Trimming shortened V by 1 base and J by 2 bases, and 4 bases separated the two germline ends. Germline values: CDR1 LGHNA, CDR2 YNFKEQ. The CDR3 is made up of 13 amino acids. The CDR3 DNA reads as TGTGCCAGCAGCCAAGCCCACACAGATACGCAGTATTTT. Translating gives CASSQAHTDTQYF.

CDR3 region: CASSYNGRAAGELFF. DNA for the CDR3: TGTGCCAGCAGTTACAACGGGAGGGCGGCCGGGGAGCTGTTTTTT. This rearrangement joins TRBV6-5 to TRBJ2-2, with 8 bases matching TRBD2. The CDR3 spans 15 residues. The germline V gene has CDR1 MNHEY and CDR2 SVGAGI. The J segment lost 6 bases and the V segment lost 2 bases, leaving 5 bases of the junction unmatched.

The J gene is TRBJ1-2, the V gene TRBV15; 8 nucleotides agree with TRBD1. The germline V gene has CDR1 LNHNV and CDR2 YYDKDF (reference sequence). With V trimmed by 4 bases and J by 0 bases, 10 bases remained unmatched. The CDR3 loop spans 17 amino acids. The DNA of the CDR3 is TGTGCCACCAGCACAACAGGGGGATTTATTTCTAACTATGGCTACACCTTC. It translates to CATSTTGGFISNYGYTF.

This clonotype has a count of ten or more. This rearrangement joins TRBV20-1 to TRBJ2-5; the D call may be TRBD1 or TRBD2 (5 bases each). Germline V lookup: CDR1 DFQATT, CDR2 SNEGSKA (reference sequence). The CDR3 is 12 residues long. The germline V and J ends were trimmed by 6 bases and 7 bases, with 15 bases remaining between them. The CDR3 nucleotides are TGCAGTGCCTTTGGGACCGATGGGACCCAGTACTTC. It specifies CSAFGTDGTQYF.

This clonotype was seen at least ten times. This rearrangement joins TRBV5-1 to TRBJ2-5; D gene uncertain. V lost 1 base and J lost 4, with 11 bases in between. Germline V gene sequence: CDR1 SGHRS, CDR2 YFSETQ. The CDR3 spans 14 residues. CDR3 region: CASSLTSTRETQYF. In DNA, the CDR3 is TGCGCCAGCAGCTTGACCTCCACCAGAGAGACCCAGTACTTC.

This clonotype was detected a few times. The V and J genes are TRBV7-9 and TRBJ1-3, with D possibly matching TRBD1 (5 bases). Trimming stripped 5 bases from V and 9 bases from J, with 17 bases between. This CDR3 has 14 residues. Per germline, CDR1 SEHNR and CDR2 FQNEAQ (reference sequence). The CDR3 bases are TGTGCCAGCAGCACCGGGACGGCGGGGTTCACCATATATTTT. Protein product: CASSTGTAGFTIYF.

The sample holds many counts of this clonotype. This chain uses TRBV20-1 with TRBJ2-7, with D tentatively TRBD1 (5 bases). Between the trimmed V and J ends, which lost 2 bases and 3 bases, there was a span of 14 bases. CDR1 DFQATT and CDR2 SNEGSKA come from the germline V gene (reference sequence). The CDR3 loop spans 14 amino acids. This CDR3 reads CSARPGHLFYEQYF. The CDR3, as DNA: TGCAGTGCTAGACCAGGACACCTATTCTACGAGCAGTACTTC.

This clonotype was counted many times. One end of the junction fails to match germline, which may point to a read error. V is TRBV5-1 and J is TRBJ2-7; D is unresolved. Germline lookup yields CDR1 SGHRS and CDR2 YFSETQ. The length of the CDR3 is 11 residues. This CDR3 reads CASSLGYEQYF. The DNA for the CDR3 is TGTGCCAGCAGCCTGGGCTACGAGCAGTACTTC.

The rearrangement uses TRBV7-9 and TRBJ1-5; D unclear. V was clipped by 5 bases and J by 0 bases, with 8 bases between them. This CDR3 region has 14 residues. Germline V gene lookup returns CDR1 SEHNR and CDR2 FQNEAQ (reference sequence). In DNA, the CDR3 is TGTGCCAGCAGCCAAGGGTATAGCAATCAGCCCCAGCATTTT. This translates into CASSQGYSNQPQHF.

The chain couples TRBV30 to TRBJ2-2; D assignment may be TRBD1 or TRBD2 (5 bases each). Trimming shortened V by 5 bases and J by 9 bases, and 10 bases separated the two germline ends. The CDR3 extends over 11 amino acids. Germline CDR1 is GTSNPN and CDR2 is SVGIG (reference sequence). CDR3 DNA: TGTGCCTGGGGGGGTTTACGGGAGCTGTTTTTT. It encodes CAWGGLRELFF. Drawing the rest from reference TRBV30 and TRBJ2-2, the complete variable domain is SQTIHQWPATLVQPVGSPLSLECTVEGTSNPNLYWYRQAAGRGLQLLFYSVGIGQISSEVPQNLSASRPQDRQFILSSKKLLLSDSGFYLCAWGGLRELFFGEGSRLTVL.

This clonotype was found many times. The chain is built from TRBV6-1 and TRBJ1-3; the D is unclear. Trimming cost V 1 base and J 3 bases, with 10 bases left between them. The CDR3 consists of 15 residues. Germline CDR1 reads MNHNS; CDR2 reads SASEGT. The CDR3 here is CASSEVWEFGNTIYF. The DNA of the CDR3 is TGTGCCAGCAGTGAAGTCTGGGAATTTGGAAACACCATATATTTT.

This clonotype has more than one count but fewer than ten. The V and J genes are TRBV7-8 and TRBJ2-5; 9 bases agree with TRBD2. The CDR3 sequence is 15 residues long. The V gene's germline CDR1 is SGHVS and CDR2 FQNEAQ. J gave up 3 bases and V 2 bases, and 4 bases lay outside the gene matches. In DNA, the CDR3 is TGTGCCAGCAGCTTATGGCGGGGGGGGAAAGAGACCCAGTACTTC. Its protein is CASSLWRGGKETQYF.

This clonotype was seen repeatedly, ten times or more. V usage is TRBV20-1 and J usage is TRBJ2-7; 7 bases line up with TRBD2. Per germline, CDR1 DFQATT and CDR2 SNEGSKA (reference sequence). J gave up 0 bases and V 1 base, and 9 bases lay outside the gene matches. This CDR3 is 16 amino acids long. The CDR3 sequence: CSARGAQRTSSYEQYF. CDR3 bases: TGCAGTGCTAGAGGAGCCCAAAGGACTAGCTCCTACGAGCAGTACTTC.